These T cell receptor beta chains were read from a single sample in a study of regulatory T cells in long-lasting Graves disease. TCRdb re-analysed the multiplex PCR reads in MiXCR, keeping a single row per CDR3 protein. This sample carries roughly 420,000 distinct CDR3 sequences, 16% of them seen once, and the ten largest clones take roughly a tenth. The same data also contributed to another study, on T cells in Graves' hyperthyroidism and ophthalmopathy.

The source was peripheral blood mononuclear cells (PBMCs), collected at new diagnosis, from a patient treated with antithyroid drugs. The receptor set was obtained from a woman in her thirties with Graves disease. Both conserved end residues are part of each CDR3. D genes are given only for firm matches. Not every row has a clone size; where given, it reads once, few, many or a size class.

clone size | J gene | V gene | D gene | CDR3 DNA | CDR3 protein
- | TRBJ2-1 | TRBV6-2/TRBV6-3 | TRBD2 | TGTGCCAGCAGTCTCTACGAGGGAGGGGAAAGCTCCTACAATGAGCAGTTCTTC | CASSLYEGGESSYNEQFF
many | TRBJ1-1 | TRBV28 | TRBD1 | TGTGCCAGCAGTCTCTTACCGGGACAGGGCCGGACTGAAGCTTTCTTT | CASSLLPGQGRTEAFF
many | TRBJ2-3 | TRBV20-1 | TRBD2 | TGCAGTGCTACCCGGGCGGGAGGCGGGGATACGCAGTATTTT | CSATRAGGGDTQYF
- | TRBJ1-1 | TRBV4-3 | - | TGCGCCAGCAGCCAAGATCTGGAGTACACTGAAGCTTTCTTT | CASSQDLEYTEAFF
many | TRBJ2-7 | TRBV28 | - | TGTGCCAGCAGTTTGAACAGAGTCTTCTACGAGCAGTACTTC | CASSLNRVFYEQYF
few | TRBJ2-1 | TRBV7-3 | TRBD2 | TGTGCCAGCAGCCTAGCGGGGGGGGCGCAGTTCTTC | CASSLAGGAQFF
many | TRBJ2-5 | TRBV20-1 | - | TGCAGCCCCCAGGGTAAAGAGACCCAGTACTTC | CSPQGKETQYF
once | TRBJ2-2 | TRBV6-2/TRBV6-3 | - | TGTGCCAGCAGTTACTCGATACGAGTCCGGACCGGGGAGCTGTTTTTT | CASSYSIRVRTGELFF
- | TRBJ2-7 | TRBV20-1 | - | TGCAGTGCCAATCCGGGGGCGGGGCAGTACTTC | CSANPGAGQYF
many | TRBJ1-2 | TRBV18 | - | TGTGCCAGCTCACCACAGGAGAACTATAGCTACACCTTC | CASSPQENYSYTF
many | TRBJ2-5 | TRBV11-2 | TRBD1 | TGTGCCAGCACCAAGGACAGGGGACCCCAGGGGACCCAGTACTTC | CASTKDRGPQGTQYF
many | TRBJ2-7 | TRBV20-1 | - | TGCAGTGCTAGGGACTACAGCTCCTACGAGCAGTACTTC | CSARDYSSYEQYF
- | TRBJ2-1 | TRBV24-1 | - | TGTGCCACCAGTGATTTGGAGGACAGTTTCGAGCAGTTCTTC | CATSDLEDSFEQFF
few | TRBJ2-3 | TRBV9 | - | TGTGCCAGCAGCGTAGGGCGGGGCACAGATACGCAGTATTTT | CASSVGRGTDTQYF